This T cell receptor (beta chain) was recorded in a study of control samples from healthy donors and cancer patients. From germline, CDR1 is SGHRS and CDR2 YFSETQ. This CDR3 contains 16 residues. V lost 6 bases, J lost 6 bases, and 11 bases stayed unmatched. The method was immunoSEQ multiplex PCR; TCRdb's version includes in-frame clones alone and lacks a portion of them. The table lists some 150,000 clones, 80% to 95% of them singletons. The chain links TRBV5-1 to TRBJ2-2; 10 bases align to TRBD1. The TCR comes from a woman aged 55-70 years in good health. Sequences were obtained from blood. The DNA for the CDR3 is TGCGCCAGCATCGAGTTCGGCGGGACAGGGGCCGGGGAGCTGTTTTTT. This sequence encodes CASIEFGGTGAGELFF.